The sequence of this TCR beta chain was determined in a study of T cell responses to AZD1222 COVID-19 vaccine. Study-wide findings and caveats: Once two AZD1222 doses were given, Spike-specific TCR breadth and depth went up. In a largely white British group with more females than males, clonal diversity was possibly underestimated.

Method: immunoSEQ multiplex PCR; TCRdb's copy keeps in-frame clones and lacks some. This sample has about 92,000 clones; 65% to 90% occur once, and the top ten carry roughly 10%. The ends lost 1 base at V and 11 bases at J; junction bases unmatched: 9. Germline V gene sequence: CDR1 SGHTA, CDR2 FQGNSA. The CDR3 spans 15 residues. Points on this clone: The antigen remains unidentified.

The sequence came from an adult in good health. The rearrangement links TRBV7-2 to TRBJ1-5; 9 bases line up with TRBD1. This sample comprised peripheral blood, obtained on day 0 of AZD1222 vaccination. The CDR3 loop reads CASSLGGTGSVSQHF. The DNA of the CDR3 is TGTGCCAGCAGCTTAGGGGGGACAGGGTCGGTGTCCCAGCATTTT.